This T cell receptor (beta chain) came from a study of technical replicates of blood from a few donors. Germline CDR1 reads SQVTM; CDR2 reads ANQGSEA. The CDR3 has 15 residues. The V segment lost 3 bases and the J segment 4 bases; nucleotides outside the gene matches: 10. Assay used: immunoSEQ multiplex PCR; TCRdb lists only in-frame clones, some missing. The sample lists around 70,000 clones; 90% to 95% were seen once. The receptor was derived from a human donor in good health. What was sequenced was T cells isolated from PBMCs. The V call is TRBV29-1, the J call TRBJ2-7, with 9 bases identical to TRBD2. The CDR3 DNA follows: TGCAGCGTTGAGTTGCGGGAGGGGCGGGGGTACGAGCAGTACTTC. Encoded protein: CSVELREGRGYEQYF.